The next 30 T cell receptor beta chains were all read from a single sample in a study of blood T cells in healthy people across ages. Primers used in a second PCR of about 7 to 12 cycles were a sample-barcoded 5' primer and a J-beta primer mix. MiXCR was run by TCRdb on the 5' RACE reads, yielding one entry per CDR3 protein. Of almost 1 million distinct CDR3 sequences in the sample, 51% were seen once. Sequenced: blood. Receptors were obtained from a woman in her sixties or seventies in good health.

The rearrangement links TRBV6-2 or TRBV6-3 to TRBJ2-3; 11 bases fit TRBD2. This CDR3 is built from 16 residues. Germline CDR1 is MNHEY and CDR2 is SVGEGT. J was trimmed by 6 bases and V by 2 bases; bases with no gene match: 7. The CDR3 here is CASSYPLAGGPDTQYF. The CDR3 nucleotides are TGTGCCAGCAGTTACCCCCTAGCGGGAGGTCCGGATACGCAGTATTTT.

This chain uses TRBV29-1 with TRBJ2-1; tentative D call: TRBD2 (5 bases). The CDR3 has 14 residues. The germline V gene has CDR1 SQVTM and CDR2 ANQGSEA. Trimming took off 4 bases at V and 0 bases at J, with 10 bases between the two ends. The CDR3 nucleotides read TGCAGCGTTGGTGGGAGTGGCTCCTACAATGAGCAGTTCTTC. It translates to CSVGGSGSYNEQFF.

V usage is TRBV7-9 and J usage is TRBJ2-3; 14 bases match TRBD2. Germline V gives CDR1 SEHNR, CDR2 FQNEAQ (reference sequence). This CDR3 is built from 18 residues. V lost 5 bases and J lost 3; bases outside the gene matches: 10. The CDR3 DNA is TGTGCCAGCAGCCGAAGGGGGACTAGCGGGAGAGGAACAGATACGCAGTATTTT. It translates to CASSRRGTSGRGTDTQYF.

The V call is TRBV28, the J call TRBJ2-6; D not resolved. V lost 8 bases to trimming and J lost 3 bases, with 8 bases between them. Germline CDR1 is MDHEN and CDR2 is SYDVKM. The CDR3 is 13 residues long. CDR3 bases: TGTGCCAGCGCGTGGGGTGGGGCCAACGTCCTGACTTTC. Residues: CASAWGGANVLTF.

This clonotype appeared a few times. The chain has TRBV4-3 and TRBJ1-2; D not resolved. Between the trimmed V and J ends, which lost 1 base and 2 bases, there was a span of 8 bases. The CDR3 is made up of 14 amino acids. CDR1 is LGHNA, CDR2 YSLEER, per germline. CDR3 nucleotide sequence: TGCGCCAGCAGCCAAGCGGGGAGGAACTATGGCTACACCTTC. Translating it yields CASSQAGRNYGYTF.

This clonotype was seen only once. This chain connects TRBV20-1 to TRBJ2-1; TRBD2 matches at 13 bases. The CDR3 extends over 20 amino acids. CDR1 is DFQATT and CDR2 is SNEGSKA in the germline V gene (reference sequence). The CDR3 protein is CRAPARLRRTSGRAWYEQFF. The CDR3 DNA reads TGCAGGGCCCCGGCCCGCCTGCGGCGAACTAGCGGGAGGGCCTGGTATGAGCAGTTCTTC.

This clonotype has a handful of counts. V usage is TRBV4-1 and J usage is TRBJ2-5; TRBD1 aligns across 7 bases. V was pared by 2 bases and J by 3 bases, with 3 bases of the junction left unmatched. Germline-derived CDR1 and CDR2 are MGHRA and YSYEKL. There are 14 residues in the CDR3. This CDR3 is CASSQIGTEETQYF. The DNA of the CDR3 is TGCGCCAGCAGCCAAATAGGGACAGAAGAGACCCAGTACTTC.

The V and J genes are TRBV2 and TRBJ2-5, with D perhaps TRBD1 (6 bases). CDR3 size: 14 residues. CDR1 SNHLY and CDR2 FYNNEI come from the germline V gene. Trimming left V 4 bases short and J 3 bases short, with 12 bases between. CDR3 nucleotides: TGTGCCAGCAGTGTTAACAGGGTGAAAGAGACCCAGTACTTC. Translating it yields CASSVNRVKETQYF.

This clonotype was seen only once. The J gene is TRBJ2-5, the V gene TRBV19; 7 nucleotides align to TRBD2. Germline CDR1 LNHDA, CDR2 SQIVND (reference sequence). This CDR3 has 13 amino acids. Unmatched junction bases numbered 4, after V lost 8 bases and J lost 1 base. The CDR3, as DNA: TGTGCCAGTGCGACTAGCCTCCAAGAGACCCAGTACTTC. Translation: CASATSLQETQYF.

This chain uses TRBV10-3 with TRBJ2-1; the match to TRBD2 covers 11 bases. The V gene's germline CDR1 is ENHRY and CDR2 SYGVKD. V shed 6 bases, J shed 8 bases, and the junction held 6 bases outside the gene matches. This CDR3 is 14 amino acids long. Here the CDR3 reads CAIRELAGDDEQFF. CDR3 nucleotides: TGTGCCATCAGAGAACTAGCGGGGGACGATGAGCAGTTCTTC.

This clonotype has only one observation. The V call is TRBV7-2, the J call TRBJ1-2; 12 positions match TRBD1. The germline V gene has CDR1 SGHTA and CDR2 FQGNSA. The CDR3 contains 17 residues. V lost 1 base and J lost 1; bases outside the gene matches: 4. CDR3 sequence (DNA): TGTGCCAGCAGCTTAGGGGGACAGGGGGCACTTAACTATGGCTACACCTTC. Translation gives CASSLGGQGALNYGYTF.

To note about this clonotype: The junction departs from germline at one end; a sequencing error may be responsible. The CDR3 DNA reads TGTGTCAGCAGCCAGGCCGGGACCCAAAACAATGAGCAGTTCTTC. Encoded protein: CVSSQAGTQNNEQFF. The rearrangement uses TRBV4-2 and TRBJ2-1; either TRBD1 or TRBD2 may fit D (5 bases each). CDR1 is LGHNA and CDR2 is YNFKEQ in the germline V gene. The CDR3 loop spans 15 amino acids.

The V call is TRBV20-1, the J call TRBJ2-4; possible D gene TRBD2, 6 bases. The J call may not be correct, given that the DNA end is closer to TRBJ2-7. Germline CDR1 is DFQATT and CDR2 is SNEGSKA (reference sequence). The CDR3 loop spans 14 amino acids. CDR3: CSARDWGLTYEQYF. CDR3 bases: TGCAGTGCTAGAGATTGGGGACTTACCTACGAGCAGTACTTC.

The chain is built from TRBV7-9 and TRBJ1-5; the D is unclear. This CDR3 is built from 12 residues. Per the germline V gene, CDR1 is SEHNR and CDR2 is FQNEAQ (reference sequence). Trimming pared 8 bases from V and 6 bases from J, leaving 11 bases between. The CDR3 reads CASGNPGQPQHF. CDR3 sequence (DNA): TGTGCCAGCGGGAACCCGGGTCAGCCCCAGCATTTT.

The CDR3 spells CASSARQGIGYNEQFF. The CDR3 DNA reads TGTGCCAGCAGCGCTCGACAGGGGATCGGCTACAATGAGCAGTTCTTC. The V gene is TRBV5-6, the J gene TRBJ2-1; 8 bases are shared with TRBD1. J gave up 3 bases and V 4 bases, and 9 bases lay outside the gene matches. This CDR3 comprises 16 residues. CDR1 is SGHDT and CDR2 is YYEEEE in the germline V gene.

The CDR3 DNA sequence: TGCAGCGTTACATCGAATGCAGTTAGGGTTGAGCAGTTCTTC. Its protein product is CSVTSNAVRVEQFF. The chain links TRBV29-1 to TRBJ2-1, with D uncertain. The CDR3 runs to 14 residues. CDR1 is SQVTM and CDR2 is ANQGSEA in the germline V gene. V shed 5 bases and J shed 9 bases, with 20 bases lying between them.

The V and J genes are TRBV4-2 and TRBJ2-4; D is possibly TRBD1 (6 bases). Germline V lookup: CDR1 LGHNA, CDR2 YNFKEQ. This CDR3 has 14 amino acids. Trimming cost V 2 bases and J 3 bases, with 8 bases left between them. CDR3 sequence (DNA): TGTGCCAGCAGCCAATTCAGGGGCAAAAACATTCAGTACTTC. Its translation is CASSQFRGKNIQYF.

The V call is TRBV6-5, the J call TRBJ1-4, with D tentatively TRBD1 (6 bases). CDR1 and CDR2 from the germline V gene are MNHEY and SVGAGI. The CDR3 has 14 residues. V lost 3 bases and J lost 6, with 11 bases in between. The CDR3 DNA sequence: TGTGCCAGCAGTTATACAGGGAATGATGAAAAACTGTTTTTT. Its protein is CASSYTGNDEKLFF.

V gene TRBV6-2 or TRBV6-3 combines with J gene TRBJ2-3, with 9 bases fitting TRBD2. The CDR3 contains 17 residues. J gave up 3 bases and V 2 bases, and 9 bases lay outside the gene matches. Germline V gene lookup returns CDR1 MNHEY and CDR2 SVGEGT. Written as DNA, the CDR3 is TGTGCCAGCAGTTACGAGTCTAGCGGGATTGGGACAGATACGCAGTATTTT. Translation: CASSYESSGIGTDTQYF.

V is TRBV7-9 and J is TRBJ1-5, with 10 bases matching TRBD1. Trimming at V came to 4 bases and at J to 5 bases, leaving 5 bases not matched to a gene. The CDR3 covers 15 residues. The germline V gene encodes CDR1 SEHNR and CDR2 FQNEAQ (reference sequence). CDR3 nucleotides: TGTGCCAGCAGCTCAACCGGGACAGGGGATCAGCCCCAGCATTTT. Translated, it gives CASSSTGTGDQPQHF.

This clonotype showed up just a few times. The gene calls are TRBV7-2 and TRBJ2-3; D may be TRBD2 (5 bases). This CDR3 is built from 16 residues. Germline values: CDR1 SGHTA, CDR2 FQGNSA. Trimming took 1 base from V and 0 from J, leaving 11 bases between them. CDR3 DNA: TGTGCCAGCAGCTTAGTGGCGGACTGGAGCACAGATACGCAGTATTTT. Protein sequence: CASSLVADWSTDTQYF.

V and J are TRBV4-3 and TRBJ1-1; TRBD1 agrees at 7 bases. The CDR3 extends over 14 amino acids. The V gene end was trimmed by 3 bases and the J gene end by 1 base; junction bases not matched to a gene: 2. Germline V gene sequence: CDR1 LGHNA, CDR2 YSLEER. The CDR3 nucleotides are TGCGCCAGCAGCCAGGACAGGTGGAACACTGAAGCTTTCTTT. This sequence encodes CASSQDRWNTEAFF.

CDR3 in amino acids: CSARGQFYEQYF. CDR3 coding DNA: TGCAGTGCTAGAGGGCAATTCTACGAGCAGTACTTC. The chain uses TRBV20-1 and TRBJ2-4; D call uncertain. The J call is in doubt because the DNA end fits TRBJ2-7 better. The CDR3 totals 12 residues. Per germline, CDR1 DFQATT and CDR2 SNEGSKA (reference sequence).

V is TRBV7-6 and J is TRBJ2-3; maybe TRBD1 (6 bases). This CDR3 region has 14 residues. The germline CDR1 and CDR2 sequences are SGHVS and FNYEAQ. V dropped 5 bases and J dropped 1 base, with 10 bases sitting between them. The CDR3 region has the DNA TGTGCCAGCAGCCCGGGACATCGCACAGATACGCAGTATTTT. This sequence encodes CASSPGHRTDTQYF.

This clonotype turned up a few times. The V gene is TRBV11-1, the J gene TRBJ1-2, with D tentatively TRBD1 (5 bases). The ends were cut back, 5 bases at V and 4 bases at J, with 14 bases in the middle. The CDR3 is 14 amino acids. Germline CDR1 reads SGHAT; CDR2 reads FQDESV (reference sequence). The CDR3 region is CASSPTGQPYGYTF. Written as DNA, the CDR3 is TGTGCCAGCAGCCCTACGGGGCAGCCCTATGGCTACACCTTC.

The chain joins TRBV6-1 to TRBJ2-3; D is unresolved. V lost 6 bases, J lost 4 bases, and 8 bases lay in between. This CDR3 is built from 12 residues. Per the germline V gene, CDR1 is MNHNS and CDR2 is SASEGT. CDR3 DNA: TGTGCCAGCAGATGGGTGGCAGATACGCAGTATTTT. Translation: CASRWVADTQYF.

The CDR3 spells CASRRTDTKQYF. CDR3 in DNA: TGTGCCAGCAGGCGGACAGATACGAAGCAGTACTTC. The J gene is TRBJ2-5, the V gene TRBV28; the D gene is possibly TRBD1 (6 bases). Germline loops: CDR1 MDHEN, CDR2 SYDVKM. This CDR3 is built from 12 residues. Between the trimmed V and J ends, which lost 6 bases and 11 bases, there was a span of 16 bases.

The sample holds a few counts of this clonotype. The chain combines TRBV10-3 with TRBJ2-1, with TRBD2 identical over 11 bases. Germline values: CDR1 ENHRY, CDR2 SYGVKD. Trimming removed 8 bases from V and 3 bases from J; junction bases left unmatched: 3. This CDR3 has 14 amino acids. In nucleotides, the CDR3 is TGTGCCATCCGCGGGACTAGCGGCTACAATGAGCAGTTCTTC. Its translation: CAIRGTSGYNEQFF.

The chain couples TRBV4-2 to TRBJ1-5; D not resolved. The CDR3 consists of 14 residues. CDR1 is LGHNA and CDR2 is YNFKEQ in the germline V gene. The ends were cut back, 0 bases at V and 5 bases at J, with 8 bases in the middle. The CDR3 reads CASSQDYGDQPQHF. CDR3 in DNA: TGTGCCAGCAGCCAAGATTACGGGGATCAGCCCCAGCATTTT.

The CDR3 coding sequence is TGCGCCAGCAGCCCCTCCGGGACGGATTCCTACGAGCAGTACTTC. Translated, it gives CASSPSGTDSYEQYF. V and J are TRBV5-1 and TRBJ2-7; D tentatively reads TRBD1 or TRBD2 (5 bases each). The CDR3 has 15 amino acids. Between the trimmed V and J ends, which lost 4 bases and 1 base, there was a span of 15 bases. The germline gives CDR1 SGHRS, CDR2 YFSETQ.